The 15 T cell receptor beta chains given below trace back to one sample, sequenced in a study of T cell changes during pregnancy in multiple sclerosis. Clones were sequenced by immunoSEQ multiplex PCR, and TCRdb holds only the in-frame ones, with some missing. The top ten clones hold approximately 3.5% of a sample with roughly 70,000 clones, approximately 90% of them seen once. This material consisted of peripheral blood, taken before pregnancy. Receptors originate from a female donor with multiple sclerosis, enrolled in a pregnancy study.

This chain joins TRBV15 and TRBJ2-2; TRBD2 agrees at 11 bases. The V and J ends lost 0 bases and 7 bases, in that order; junction bases with no gene match: 7. CDR1 and CDR2 from the germline V gene are LNHNV and YYDKDF (reference sequence). This CDR3 contains 17 residues. The DNA of the CDR3 is TGTGCCACCAGCAGAGATAGCGGGAGGGCCATGGGCGGGGAGCTGTTTTTT. Its translation: CATSRDSGRAMGGELFF. Full variable domain (outside the CDR3, taken from reference TRBV15 and TRBJ2-2): DAMVIQNPRYQVTQFGKPVTLSCSQTLNHNVMYWYQQKSSQAPKLLFHYYDKDFNNEADTPDNFQSRRPNTSFCFLDIRSPGLGDTAMYLCATSRDSGRAMGGELFFGEGSRLTVL.

This clone came up a few times. The DNA for the CDR3 is TGTGCCAGCGACAGGGGGCAGGGTAATTCACCCCTCCACTTT. This gives the protein CASDRGQGNSPLHF. J is TRBJ1-6 and V is TRBV9; the match to TRBD1 covers 10 bases. Per the germline V gene, CDR1 is SGDLS and CDR2 is YYNGEE. This CDR3 has 14 residues. V lost 7 bases and J lost 6; bases outside the gene matches: 4.

The chain employs TRBV14 and TRBJ2-2, with D perhaps TRBD1 (6 bases). The germline gives CDR1 SGHDN, CDR2 FVKESK. Deletions cut 4 bases from V and 5 bases from J, with 14 bases between. This CDR3 is 15 amino acids long. CDR3 sequence: CASSRLVGATGELFF. The DNA of the CDR3 is TGTGCCAGCAGCCGGCTGGTGGGGGCGACCGGGGAGCTGTTTTTT.

The V call is TRBV4-3, the J call TRBJ1-5, with D perhaps matching TRBD1 (6 bases). This CDR3 comprises 16 residues. The germline gives CDR1 LGHNA, CDR2 YSLEER. Trimming left V 4 bases short and J 5 bases short, with 18 bases between. DNA for the CDR3: TGCGCCAGCAGCCGCGTCGTAGGGGCAGGGGATCAGCCCCAGCATTTT. Protein: CASSRVVGAGDQPQHF.

In the case of this clone: The sample contains more than one DNA sequence encoding this CDR3. This rearrangement joins TRBV2 to TRBJ1-1, with 11 positions matching TRBD1. The CDR3 is made up of 12 amino acids. The V gene end was trimmed by 8 bases and the J gene end by 5 bases; junction bases not matched to a gene: 1. CDR1 SNHLY and CDR2 FYNNEI come from the germline V gene. CDR3 region: CASGTGGTEAFF. CDR3 nucleotides: TGTGCCAGCGGGACAGGGGGAACTGAAGCTTTCTTT. Looking up the rest from reference TRBV2 and TRBJ1-1 gives the full variable domain: EPEVTQTPSHQVTQMGQEVILRCVPISNHLYFYWYRQILGQKVEFLVSFYNNEISEKSEIFDDQFSVERPDGSNFTLKIRSTKLEDSAMYFCASGTGGTEAFFGQGTRLTVV.

This clone was detected only once. The chain links TRBV9 to TRBJ2-1; perhaps TRBD2 as D (6 bases). This CDR3 is 12 amino acids long. V lost 5 bases to trimming and J lost 8 bases, with 11 bases between them. The germline V gene has CDR1 SGDLS and CDR2 YYNGEE. The CDR3 nucleotides are TGTGCCAGCAGTTTATCGGGAGATGAGCAGTTCTTC. As protein: CASSLSGDEQFF.

This chain joins TRBV4-2 and TRBJ1-1; TRBD1 aligns across 7 bases. Trimming removed 1 base from V and 5 bases from J; junction bases left unmatched: 7. The CDR3 runs to 15 residues. CDR1 is LGHNA, CDR2 YNFKEQ, per germline. The DNA of the CDR3 is TGTGCCAGCAGCCAAGTAGGGCAGGGGGAGACTGAAGCTTTCTTT. It encodes CASSQVGQGETEAFF.

V and J are TRBV10-3 and TRBJ2-5; 7 bases fit TRBD1. The CDR3 is made up of 17 amino acids. Germline V gene data show CDR1 as ENHRY and CDR2 as SYGVKD. J lost 3 bases, V lost 2 bases, and 12 bases had no gene match. CDR3 nucleotides: TGTGCCATCAGTGAGCCCCCCTACGACAGGGTGAAAGAGACCCAGTACTTC. This codes for CAISEPPYDRVKETQYF.

This chain links TRBV19 with TRBJ2-2; 10 bases fit TRBD2. In germline, CDR1 is LNHDA, CDR2 SQIVND (reference sequence). Losses at the gene ends were 6 bases for V and 9 bases for J; bases not matched to a gene: 10. The CDR3 sequence is 15 residues long. CDR3 sequence reads: CASRPTSGSTWELFF. In nucleotides, the CDR3 is TGTGCCAGTAGACCGACTAGCGGGTCGACGTGGGAGCTGTTTTTT.

This clone appeared once. This sequence joins TRBV2 and TRBJ2-3; tentative D call: TRBD1 (5 bases). The germline gives CDR1 SNHLY, CDR2 FYNNEI. The CDR3 spans 18 residues. V lost 6 bases and J 3 bases, leaving 25 bases between the germline ends. The DNA of the CDR3 is TGTGCCAGCAGAATCTCTCCAGGGTATCCGGGTCAGACAGATACGCAGTATTTT. Translated: CASRISPGYPGQTDTQYF.

This clone was detected only a few times. The genes are TRBV6-5 and TRBJ1-1, with D unclear. V was trimmed by 7 bases and J by 4 bases, leaving 10 bases between them. Germline V CDR1 and CDR2: MNHEY, SVGAGI. The CDR3 covers 12 residues. The CDR3 region has the DNA TGTGCCAGCACCACCGCGGGCACTGAAGCTTTCTTT. It encodes CASTTAGTEAFF.

CDR3 in amino acids: CASSLVRQGISSTDTQYF. In DNA, the CDR3 is TGTGCCAGCAGCTTAGTTAGGCAGGGAATCTCTAGCACAGATACGCAGTATTTT. The chain carries TRBV7-2 and TRBJ2-3; the D gene is possibly TRBD1 (5 bases). CDR1 is SGHTA and CDR2 is FQGNSA in the germline V gene. The V and J ends lost 1 base and 0 bases respectively, with 17 bases between them. The CDR3 has 18 residues.

This clone was observed a single time. The chain recombines TRBV25-1 with TRBJ2-7; D might be TRBD2 (6 bases). V was trimmed by 1 base and J by 5 bases, leaving 15 bases between them. Germline-derived CDR1 and CDR2 are MGHDK and SYGVNS. CDR3 length equals 15 residues. CDR3 amino acids: CASSESSGSIHEQYF. CDR3 DNA: TGTGCCAGCAGTGAATCAAGCGGGTCTATCCACGAGCAGTACTTC.

This sequence joins TRBV7-2 and TRBJ2-3; 13 positions match TRBD2. The germline V gene has CDR1 SGHTA and CDR2 FQGNSA. The ends lost 3 bases at V and 3 bases at J; junction bases unmatched: 3. The CDR3 has 16 residues. CDR3 bases: TGTGCCAGCAGCTTCCGACTAGCGGGAGGTACAGATACGCAGTATTTT. Encoded protein: CASSFRLAGGTDTQYF.

This clone was counted once. The chain employs TRBV6-1 and TRBJ1-4, with 7 positions matching TRBD1. The length of the CDR3 is 15 residues. Per the germline V gene, CDR1 is MNHNS and CDR2 is SASEGT. The junction had 10 bases not matched to a gene; V was cut back by 7 bases and J by 5 bases. CDR3 region: CASKRAGTANEKLFF. CDR3 sequence (DNA): TGTGCCAGCAAAAGGGCGGGGACAGCGAATGAAAAACTGTTTTTT.